The 6 T cell receptor beta chains presented below share a single source sample, sequenced in a study of follicular helper T cells after annual influenza vaccination. Data came from immunoSEQ multiplex PCR; TCRdb stores just in-frame clones and leaves some out. This table holds about 15,000 clones, roughly 83% found once. Time point denoted: 2014-2015 season, 7 days after vaccination. The material was CXCR5+ CD38- circulating T follicular helper cells from blood, obtained 7 days after influenza vaccination. Sample subset: circulating Tfh, non-naive CD4+CXCR5+PD-1+ (ICOS+CD38+ or ICOS-CD38-). The receptors come from an adult who received the influenza vaccine.

The rearrangement uses TRBV5-1 and TRBJ2-7, with D possibly TRBD2 on 6 matching bases. This CDR3 comprises 15 residues. Germline V gives CDR1 SGHRS, CDR2 YFSETQ. V was trimmed by 3 bases and J by 3 bases, leaving 16 bases between them. This chain's CDR3 is CASSSGLLRVYEQYF. The CDR3 DNA reads TGCGCCAGCAGCTCAGGACTACTCCGTGTCTACGAGCAGTACTTC.

This clone occurred a few times. This rearrangement joins TRBV6-5 to TRBJ1-2; D call uncertain. CDR1 and CDR2 from the germline V gene are MNHEY and SVGAGI. This CDR3 has 11 residues. Trimming stripped 8 bases from V and 4 bases from J, with 8 bases between. The CDR3: CASATAYGYTF. CDR3 coding DNA: TGTGCCAGCGCGACTGCCTATGGCTACACCTTC.

The table lists this clone with a count of one. The rearrangement links TRBV7-2 to TRBJ2-3; 8 positions agree with TRBD2. J was trimmed by 6 bases and V by 1 base; bases with no gene match: 9. The CDR3 is 16 residues long. CDR1 SGHTA and CDR2 FQGNSA come from the germline V gene. CDR3 coding DNA: TGTGCCAGCAGCTTAGTATTGGGCGGGGGGTCGGATACGCAGTATTTT. Amino acid sequence: CASSLVLGGGSDTQYF. The full variable domain, its missing parts supplied by reference TRBV7-2 and TRBJ2-3, is GAGVSQSPSNKVTEKGKDVELRCDPISGHTALYWYRQSLGQGLEFLIYFQGNSAPDKSGLPSDRFSAERTGGSVSTLTIQRTQQEDSAVYLCASSLVLGGGSDTQYFGPGTRLTVL.

There are a few counts of this clone. This sequence joins TRBV5-1 and TRBJ1-1, with a possible D match to TRBD1 (6 bases). V lost 2 bases and J 2 bases, leaving 10 bases between the germline ends. The germline V gene encodes CDR1 SGHRS and CDR2 YFSETQ. The CDR3 contains 14 residues. The CDR3 is CASSLSGANTEAFF. CDR3 DNA sequence: TGCGCCAGCAGCTTATCAGGGGCCAACACTGAAGCTTTCTTT.

The genes are TRBV7-9 and TRBJ1-1; 7 bases align to TRBD1. Losses at the gene ends were 5 bases for V and 5 bases for J; bases not matched to a gene: 8. The CDR3 is 14 amino acids. Germline-derived CDR1 and CDR2 are SEHNR and FQNEAQ (reference sequence). Written as DNA, the CDR3 is TGTGCCAGCAGCGAAGGACAGGCGTGGACTGAAGCTTTCTTT. Translating it yields CASSEGQAWTEAFF.

This clone was seen only once. The CDR3 sequence: CASSFQPGGEKLFF. For the CDR3, the DNA is TGTGCCAGCAGCTTCCAACCGGGTGGGGAAAAACTGTTTTTT. The chain employs TRBV7-6 and TRBJ1-4; D is unclear. Germline V gene lookup returns CDR1 SGHVS and CDR2 FNYEAQ. The CDR3 has 14 residues. V was pared by 3 bases and J by 8 bases, with 13 bases between.